The subject of this entry is one TCR beta chain. The antigen remains unidentified. This entry is derived from a study of cytomegalovirus exposure and HLA in healthy donors. Findings of the study overall: What was likely a sequencing artifact was a cluster of highly shared sequence variants. It was reported in a later analysis that an Asian-associated ancestry cluster showed fewer N-insertions than the roughly 710-donor mean. The sole available immune exposure information was CMV serostatus.

Sampled while nominally healthy, donors likely had unrecorded immune exposures. J gave up 6 bases and V 3 bases, and 8 bases lay outside the gene matches. Germline V CDR1 and CDR2: SGHTS, YDEGEE. CDR3 length: 15 residues. The PCR had 60 Vbeta and 13 Jbeta primers. Profiling relied on immunoSEQ multiplex PCR, and the TCRdb table lists in-frame clones only, not all of them. The sample contains around 130,000 clones, 65% to 85% of which appear only once. The sequencing sample was made of PBMCs. This TCR was sampled from a man between 50 and 59 years old in good health and CMV-seronegative. J is TRBJ2-1 and V is TRBV5-8; 8 positions match TRBD1. CDR3 residues: CASSYRQGPGNEQFF. The DNA of the CDR3 is TGTGCCAGCAGCTACAGACAGGGGCCGGGCAATGAGCAGTTCTTC.